Below, 27 T cell receptor beta chains from the same sample are listed, as sequenced in a study of identical twins (dated by TCRdb to 2015 to 2016). Receptors were amplified or captured by 5' RACE. The data were produced on an Illumina HiSeq 2000. The raw public data were reprocessed by TCRdb itself: fastp quality trimming at Q25, MiXCR clonotype calling, in-frame beta chains only. Every distinct CDR3 protein forms one entry, paired with its most common genes and DNA. This sample has some 710,000 distinct CDR3 sequences in its table, and roughly 6% of those were observed once. 1.5% to 2% of the sample belongs to the ten largest clones. Input material: naive T cells sorted from blood. The sample's cell subset or site label, decoded: cells isolated with a human naive T-cell isolation kit. These receptors all come from a man younger than 35 in good health.

With respect to this clonotype: This sequence may be a read error, since a much larger clone differs from it by one base. This sequence joins TRBV12-3 or TRBV12-4 and TRBJ2-3; no firm D call. The CDR3 consists of 13 residues. Trimming removed 2 bases from V and 5 bases from J, with 8 bases in between. CDR3 DNA: TGTGCCAGCAGTTTACTAGTGAAAGATACGCAGTATTTT. The encoded protein is CASSLLVKDTQYF.

This clonotype was counted only a few times. This sequence joins TRBV30 and TRBJ2-7, with TRBD2 matching over 12 bases. CDR3 length equals 15 residues. V trimming: 4 bases; J trimming: 4 bases; junction bases outside the gene matches: 8. Germline V lookup: CDR1 GTSNPN, CDR2 SVGIG (reference sequence). The CDR3 DNA reads TGTGCCTGGATGGGCCTAGCGGGAGGGCCTTACGAGCAGTACTTC. Amino acids: CAWMGLAGGPYEQYF.

This clonotype was seen repeatedly, ten times or more. The gene calls are TRBV7-2 and TRBJ2-7; no firm D call. CDR3 length: 12 amino acids. V was cut by 5 bases and J by 6 bases, with 11 bases left in between. Germline values: CDR1 SGHTA, CDR2 FQGNSA. The CDR3 spells CASSIDGGEQYF. In nucleotides, the CDR3 is TGTGCCAGCAGCATAGACGGCGGCGAGCAGTACTTC.

This clonotype came up many times. This chain connects TRBV29-1 to TRBJ2-3; TRBD1 agrees at 11 bases. Trimming cost V 5 bases and J 5 bases; bases outside gene matches: 6. CDR1 and CDR2 (germline): SQVTM, ANQGSEA. This CDR3 comprises 14 residues. CDR3 protein: CSVSGTGGIDTQYF. The CDR3 bases are TGCAGCGTTTCCGGGACAGGGGGAATAGATACGCAGTATTTT.

This clonotype was seen ten or more times. CDR3: CASSLAPLVRGQGDEKLFF. The CDR3 DNA is TGTGCCAGCAGCTTAGCCCCCCTCGTACGGGGACAGGGCGACGAAAAACTGTTTTTT. The rearrangement links TRBV7-6 to TRBJ1-4; 9 bases fit TRBD1. The CDR3 is 19 residues long. With V trimmed by 0 bases and J by 8 bases, 16 bases remained unmatched. CDR1 and CDR2 from the germline V gene are SGHVS and FNYEAQ.

The chain employs TRBV30 and TRBJ2-2; no firm D call. With 0 bases removed from V and 8 bases from J, the gap between germline ends came to 7 bases. Germline lookup yields CDR1 GTSNPN and CDR2 SVGIG (reference sequence). The CDR3 totals 12 residues. CDR3 region: CAWSVLAGELFF. The DNA for the CDR3 is TGTGCCTGGAGTGTACTCGCGGGGGAGCTGTTTTTT. The entire variable domain, with the rest obtained from reference TRBV30 and TRBJ2-2, is as follows: SQTIHQWPATLVQPVGSPLSLECTVEGTSNPNLYWYRQAAGRGLQLLFYSVGIGQISSEVPQNLSASRPQDRQFILSSKKLLLSDSGFYLCAWSVLAGELFFGEGSRLTVL.

In nucleotides, the CDR3 is TGTGCCAGCACCCTCGGGTCTTTCGCAGATACGCAGTATTTT. Amino acid sequence: CASTLGSFADTQYF. The J gene is TRBJ2-3, the V gene TRBV7-9; D remains ambiguous. Trimming removed 7 bases at V and 4 bases at J, with 15 bases between. The CDR3 is 14 residues long. From germline, CDR1 is SEHNR and CDR2 FQNEAQ (reference sequence).

The genes are TRBV5-1 and TRBJ2-2; TRBD1 is a possible D gene (6 bases). CDR3 size: 14 residues. In germline, CDR1 is SGHRS, CDR2 YFSETQ. V dropped 2 bases and J dropped 5 bases, with 10 bases sitting between them. The CDR3 nucleotides are TGCGCCAGCAGCTTTGAACAGGGTACCGGGGAGCTGTTTTTT. Its protein product is CASSFEQGTGELFF.

This clonotype was observed many times. J is TRBJ2-1 and V is TRBV11-1; TRBD1 agrees at 9 bases. The CDR3 extends over 17 amino acids. The trim removed 5 bases at V and 3 bases at J, leaving 11 bases unmatched. CDR1 SGHAT and CDR2 FQDESV come from the germline V gene (reference sequence). The CDR3 spells CASSPLWTGAIYNEQFF. The CDR3 DNA is TGTGCCAGCAGCCCACTTTGGACAGGGGCCATCTACAATGAGCAGTTCTTC.

This clonotype was picked up a small number of times. The V call is TRBV6-1, the J call TRBJ1-3; weak D call: TRBD1 (5 bases). V dropped 7 bases and J dropped 0 bases, with 16 bases sitting between them. Germline values: CDR1 MNHNS, CDR2 SASEGT. This CDR3 has 16 amino acids. The CDR3 loop reads CASTKGYRTSGNTIYF. DNA of the CDR3: TGTGCCAGCACCAAAGGGTACAGGACCTCTGGAAACACCATATATTTT.

In its sample, this clonotype was seen many times. CDR3 in amino acids: CAIKAGPATDEQYF. The CDR3 nucleotides read TGTGCCATCAAAGCTGGACCTGCTACCGACGAGCAGTACTTC. The chain carries TRBV10-3 and TRBJ2-7; D not certain. The V gene lost 7 bases and the J gene lost 5 bases, with 18 bases spanning the gap. The CDR3 runs 14 residues. CDR1 and CDR2 (germline): ENHRY, SYGVKD.

This clonotype appeared a few times. This chain joins TRBV28 and TRBJ2-7; 9 nucleotides line up with TRBD2. CDR3 length: 15 amino acids. Germline loops: CDR1 MDHEN, CDR2 SYDVKM. V gave up 3 bases and J gave up 6 bases; unmatched junction bases: 9. CDR3 in DNA: TGTGCCAGCAGTTTGGCGGGAGGGAGTGACTCCGAGCAGTACTTC. Translated: CASSLAGGSDSEQYF.

This clonotype showed up many times. The chain has TRBV12-3 or TRBV12-4 and TRBJ2-1; TRBD2 matches at 7 bases. Trimming at V came to 2 bases and at J to 8 bases, leaving 15 bases not matched to a gene. The CDR3 consists of 17 residues. The CDR3 sequence is CASSLLAGTTRTDEQFF. The CDR3 DNA is TGTGCCAGCAGTTTATTGGCAGGGACTACACGTACGGATGAGCAGTTCTTC.

This clonotype came up a few times. The rearrangement uses TRBV5-1 and TRBJ2-2; TRBD1 might be the D (6 bases). The CDR3 covers 13 residues. Germline V gene sequence: CDR1 SGHRS, CDR2 YFSETQ. V dropped 6 bases and J dropped 4 bases, with 10 bases sitting between them. CDR3 loop: CASTAGVTGELFF. The CDR3 bases are TGCGCCAGCACCGCAGGGGTCACCGGGGAGCTGTTTTTT. The whole variable domain, filled in from reference TRBV5-1 and TRBJ2-2, reads KAGVTQTPRYLIKTRGQQVTLSCSPISGHRSVSWYQQTPGQGLQFLFEYFSETQRNKGNFPGRFSGRQFSNSRSEMNVSTLELGDSALYLCASTAGVTGELFFGEGSRLTVL.

This clonotype was detected ten times or more. The genes are TRBV10-1 and TRBJ2-1; tentatively, D is TRBD2 (6 bases). V gave up 3 bases and J gave up 9 bases, with 15 bases separating them. The CDR3 is 14 amino acids. CDR1 WNHNN and CDR2 SYGVQD come from the germline V gene (reference sequence). The CDR3 sequence: CASSDPGARGEQFF. In nucleotides, the CDR3 is TGCGCCAGCAGTGATCCGGGAGCTAGGGGTGAGCAGTTCTTC.

The V and J genes are TRBV18 and TRBJ1-2; D call uncertain. Trimming cost V 2 bases and J 4 bases, with 14 bases left between them. Germline V gene lookup returns CDR1 KGHSH and CDR2 LQKENI. This CDR3 contains 15 residues. The CDR3 is CASSPDLGPSYGYTF. CDR3 DNA sequence: TGTGCCAGCTCACCAGATCTCGGCCCCTCCTATGGCTACACCTTC. Full variable domain (rest looked up from reference TRBV18 and TRBJ1-2): NAGVMQNPRHLVRRRGQEARLRCSPMKGHSHVYWYRQLPEEGLKFMVYLQKENIIDESGMPKERFSAEFPKEGPSILRIQQVVRGDSAAYFCASSPDLGPSYGYTFGSGTRLTVV.

This clonotype occurred many times. Mismatch with germline at one junction end may stem from a read error. This chain uses TRBV5-1 with TRBJ2-5; 10 bases are a match to TRBD1. Germline V gene sequence: CDR1 SGHRS, CDR2 YFSETQ. This CDR3 has 16 residues. DNA for the CDR3: TGTGCCAGCAGCTTAGCTGGGGGACAGGGGCGAGAGACCCAGTACTTC. Its translation is CASSLAGGQGRETQYF.

The chain couples TRBV18 to TRBJ2-1; D could derive from TRBD1 or TRBD2 (5 bases each). The CDR3 runs 11 residues. Germline CDR1 KGHSH, CDR2 LQKENI. V was clipped by 3 bases and J by 12 bases, with 9 bases between them. CDR3: CASSPGERQFF. Written as DNA, the CDR3 is TGTGCCAGCTCACCGGGGGAAAGGCAGTTCTTC.

There are many counts of this clonotype. V usage is TRBV29-1 and J usage is TRBJ2-1; 8 bases align to TRBD2. Unmatched junction bases numbered 11, after V lost 0 bases and J lost 4 bases. CDR1 and CDR2 (germline): SQVTM, ANQGSEA. CDR3 length equals 17 residues. CDR3 region: CSVEDRTVAGLYNEQFF. The CDR3 DNA reads as TGCAGCGTTGAAGATCGGACAGTAGCGGGACTTTACAATGAGCAGTTCTTC.

This chain connects TRBV7-3 to TRBJ1-1; D ambiguous. The CDR3 loop spans 13 amino acids. Trimming pared 5 bases from V and 9 bases from J, leaving 16 bases between. Germline loops: CDR1 SGHTA, CDR2 FQGTGA. The CDR3 spells CASSRTPGGKAFF. The CDR3 region has the DNA TGTGCCAGCAGCCGCACCCCCGGCGGTAAAGCTTTCTTT.

This clonotype was seen repeatedly, ten times or more. The chain links TRBV24-1 to TRBJ1-1; D might be TRBD1 (5 bases). From germline, CDR1 is KGHDR and CDR2 SFDVKD. CDR3 size: 14 residues. V was pared by 3 bases and J by 0 bases, with 7 bases between. CDR3: CATSDKGLNTEAFF. DNA of the CDR3: TGTGCCACCAGTGATAAGGGACTGAACACTGAAGCTTTCTTT.

This clonotype was recorded at least ten times. The CDR3 DNA sequence: TGCGCCAGCAGCCAAGGAGCCGGGGGACAGGGGGCGTCCAACACTGAAGCTTTCTTT. Protein product: CASSQGAGGQGASNTEAFF. The chain has TRBV4-3 and TRBJ1-1; TRBD1 matches 12 bases. Germline V gene lookup returns CDR1 LGHNA and CDR2 YSLEER. CDR3 length equals 19 residues. The trim removed 1 base at V and 2 bases at J, leaving 11 bases unmatched.

CDR3 loop: CASSLARGFVGAFF. The CDR3, as DNA: TGTGCCAGCAGCTTAGCGAGGGGTTTCGTCGGAGCTTTCTTT. The chain joins TRBV7-8 to TRBJ1-1, with D tentatively TRBD1 (5 bases). The ends were cut back, 0 bases at V and 10 bases at J, with 15 bases in the middle. Germline values: CDR1 SGHVS, CDR2 FQNEAQ. The CDR3 has 14 residues.

The rearrangement joins TRBV27 to TRBJ2-3; D possibly corresponds to TRBD2 (5 bases). Deletions cut 5 bases from V and 11 bases from J, with 17 bases between. The CDR3 is 13 residues long. Looked up from germline, CDR1 is MNHEY and CDR2 is SMNVEV (reference sequence). The CDR3 spells CASSGVRDAGQYF. The CDR3 DNA reads as TGTGCCAGCAGTGGGGTGAGGGATGCGGGGCAGTATTTT.

This clonotype has ten or more counts. The rearrangement joins TRBV12-3 or TRBV12-4 to TRBJ2-1; D is unclear. CDR3 length: 14 amino acids. V was pared by 4 bases and J by 9 bases, with 16 bases between. As DNA, the CDR3 is TGTGCCAGCAGTTCAGTCTTGCGGACGGGTGAGCAGTTCTTC. Its protein is CASSSVLRTGEQFF.

A few counts support this clonotype. The chain carries TRBV7-9 and TRBJ2-4, with D possibly called TRBD1 or TRBD2 (5 bases each). The germline V gene has CDR1 SEHNR and CDR2 FQNEAQ (reference sequence). This CDR3 is 15 amino acids long. Trimming removed 3 bases at V and 5 bases at J, with 14 bases between. The DNA for the CDR3 is TGTGCCAGCAGCTTTACCGAGGGGTACCAAAACATTCAGTACTTC. Translating it yields CASSFTEGYQNIQYF.

V gene TRBV10-3 combines with J gene TRBJ1-1; 9 nucleotides agree with TRBD1. Trimming took 5 bases from V and 2 from J; bases not matched to a gene: 3. This CDR3 contains 14 residues. Germline CDR1 and CDR2: ENHRY and SYGVKD. CDR3 amino acids: CAISLTGGNTEAFF. The CDR3 nucleotides read TGTGCCATCAGTCTGACAGGGGGAAACACTGAAGCTTTCTTT.